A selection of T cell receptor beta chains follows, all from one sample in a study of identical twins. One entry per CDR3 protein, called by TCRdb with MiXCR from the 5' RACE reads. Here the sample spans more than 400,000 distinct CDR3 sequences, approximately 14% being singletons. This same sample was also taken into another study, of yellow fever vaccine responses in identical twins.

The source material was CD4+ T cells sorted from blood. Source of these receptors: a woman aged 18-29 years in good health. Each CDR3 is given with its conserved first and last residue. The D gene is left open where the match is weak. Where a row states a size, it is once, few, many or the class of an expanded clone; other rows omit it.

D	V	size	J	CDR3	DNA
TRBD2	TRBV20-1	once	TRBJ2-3	CSASLVAGGPDTQYF	TGCAGTGCTAGCTTAGTGGCGGGAGGGCCAGATACGCAGTATTTT
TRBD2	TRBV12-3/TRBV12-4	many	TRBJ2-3	CASRLAGAGSDTQYF	TGTGCCAGCAGACTAGCGGGAGCTGGCTCAGATACGCAGTATTTT
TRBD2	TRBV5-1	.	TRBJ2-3	CASSFAFRGRGGTDTQYF	TGCGCCAGCAGCTTCGCATTTCGTGGGCGGGGGGGCACAGATACGCAGTATTTT
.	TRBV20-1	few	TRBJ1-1	CSAGPGRPMNTEAFF	TGCAGTGCGGGTCCGGGACGACCGATGAACACTGAAGCTTTCTTT
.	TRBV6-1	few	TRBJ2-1	CASEDYPSSYNEQFF	TGTGCCAGCGAGGACTATCCGAGCTCCTACAATGAGCAGTTCTTC
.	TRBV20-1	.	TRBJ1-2	CSPKTANYGYTF	TGCAGTCCGAAGACAGCTAACTATGGCTACACCTTC
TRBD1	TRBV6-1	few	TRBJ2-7	CASRMDRLSSYEQYF	TGTGCCAGCAGGATGGACAGGCTTAGCTCCTACGAGCAGTACTTC
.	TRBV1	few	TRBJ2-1	CTSSQRGGESYNEQFF	TGCACCAGCAGCCAAAGGGGGGGTGAGTCCTACAATGAGCAGTTCTTC
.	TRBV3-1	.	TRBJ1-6	CASSQGTGISPLHF	TGTGCCAGCAGCCAAGGTACAGGGATCTCACCCCTCCACTTT
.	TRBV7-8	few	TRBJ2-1	CASSKRGQGESQYNEQFF	TGTGCCAGCAGTAAACGGGGTCAGGGTGAATCTCAGTACAATGAGCAGTTCTTC
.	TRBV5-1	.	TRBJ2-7	CAGSLSNSYEQYF	TGCGCCGGCAGCTTGAGCAACTCCTACGAGCAGTACTTC
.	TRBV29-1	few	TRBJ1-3	CSFRTVDSGNTIYF	TGCAGCTTTCGGACAGTCGACTCTGGAAACACCATATATTTT
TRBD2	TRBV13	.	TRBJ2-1	CASSVTPGLAGGTSSYNEQFF	TGTGCCAGCAGCGTAACTCCGGGACTAGCGGGGGGGACAAGCTCCTACAATGAGCAGTTCTTC
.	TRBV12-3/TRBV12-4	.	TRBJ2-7	CATPGFGPHEQYF	TGTGCCACTCCCGGGTTCGGCCCCCACGAGCAGTACTTC
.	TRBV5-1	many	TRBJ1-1	CASWFGTASRNTEAFF	TGCGCCAGCTGGTTTGGGACGGCTTCGAGGAACACTGAAGCTTTCTTT
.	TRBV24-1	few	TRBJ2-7	CATSDFTGKNEQYF	TGTGCCACCAGTGATTTTACAGGGAAGAACGAGCAGTACTTC
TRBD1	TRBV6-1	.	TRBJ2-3	CASRDRVGTDTQYF	TGTGCCAGCAGAGACAGGGTGGGGACAGATACGCAGTATTTT
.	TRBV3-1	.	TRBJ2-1	CASSPISGRTYNEQFF	TGTGCCAGCAGCCCCATAAGCGGAAGAACCTACAATGAGCAGTTCTTC
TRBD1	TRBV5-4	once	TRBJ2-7	CASSFGRQGAYEQYF	TGTGCCAGCAGCTTTGGCCGACAGGGGGCTTACGAGCAGTACTTC
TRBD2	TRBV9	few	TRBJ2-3	CASSVTPAGDTQYF	TGTGCCAGCAGCGTAACGCCAGCGGGGGATACGCAGTATTTT
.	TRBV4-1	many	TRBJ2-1	CASSQVDLGISYNEQFF	TGCGCCAGCAGCCAAGTCGACCTCGGGATCTCCTACAATGAGCAGTTCTTC
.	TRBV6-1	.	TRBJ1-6	CASKSSPYNSPLHF	TGTGCCAGCAAGAGTTCACCTTATAATTCACCCCTCCACTTT
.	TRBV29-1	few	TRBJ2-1	CSVEVEPQFF	TGCAGCGTTGAAGTAGAACCTCAGTTCTTC
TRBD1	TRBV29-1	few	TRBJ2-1	CSVDRGMSYNEQFF	TGCAGCGTCGACAGGGGGATGTCCTACAATGAGCAGTTCTTC
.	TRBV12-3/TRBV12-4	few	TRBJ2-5	CASSLEGNRETQYF	TGTGCCAGCAGTTTGGAGGGTAATCGAGAGACCCAGTACTTC
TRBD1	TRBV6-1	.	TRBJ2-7	CASRPGQGPSEQYF	TGTGCCAGCAGGCCGGGACAGGGCCCTAGTGAGCAGTACTTC
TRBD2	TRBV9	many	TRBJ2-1	CASSFSGRAFDEQFF	TGTGCCAGCAGCTTTAGCGGGAGGGCCTTCGATGAGCAGTTCTTC
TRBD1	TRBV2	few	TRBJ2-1	CASSTGGAEQFF	TGTGCCAGCAGTACAGGGGGCGCCGAGCAGTTCTTC
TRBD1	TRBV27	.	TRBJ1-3	CASSPGTGSIPNTIYF	TGTGCCAGCAGTCCCGGGACAGGTTCAATACCAAACACCATATATTTT
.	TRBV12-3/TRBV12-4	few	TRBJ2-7	CASTDSAYEQYF	TGTGCCAGCACGGACAGCGCCTACGAGCAGTACTTC
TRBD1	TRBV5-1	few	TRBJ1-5	CASSRDRGSGNQPQHF	TGCGCCAGCAGCCGAGACAGGGGGTCGGGCAATCAGCCCCAGCATTTT
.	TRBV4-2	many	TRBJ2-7	CASSQDKTGVDEQYF	TGTGCCAGCAGCCAAGATAAAACGGGAGTTGATGAGCAGTACTTC
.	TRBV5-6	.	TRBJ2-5	CASSLVGGPYQETQYF	TGTGCCAGCAGCTTGGTGGGGGGCCCGTACCAAGAGACCCAGTACTTC
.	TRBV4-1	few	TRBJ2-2	CASSQARGLTGELFF	TGCGCCAGCAGCCAAGCCAGGGGCCTAACCGGGGAGCTGTTTTTT
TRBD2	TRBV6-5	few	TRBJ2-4	CASSYPTGTSGRVQYF	TGTGCCAGCAGTTACCCAACCGGGACTAGCGGGAGAGTTCAGTACTTC
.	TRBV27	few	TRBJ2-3	CASSSTTQGSTDTQYF	TGTGCCAGCAGTTCTACTACACAGGGTTCCACAGATACGCAGTATTTT
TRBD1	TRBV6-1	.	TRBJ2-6	CASRQGTSGANVLTF	TGTGCCAGCAGACAGGGGACCTCTGGGGCCAACGTCCTGACTTTC
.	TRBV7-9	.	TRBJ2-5	CASSSHNGGQETQYF	TGTGCCAGCAGCTCGCATAACGGGGGTCAAGAGACCCAGTACTTC
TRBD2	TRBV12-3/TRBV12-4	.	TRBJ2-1	CASSRTSGRGREQFF	TGTGCCAGCAGCCGGACTAGCGGGAGGGGCAGGGAGCAGTTCTTC
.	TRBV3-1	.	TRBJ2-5	CASSQDASRGTQYF	TGTGCCAGCAGCCAAGACGCGAGCCGGGGGACCCAGTACTTC
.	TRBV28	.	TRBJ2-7	CASSSPGARSYEQYF	TGTGCCAGCAGTTCACCAGGGGCCAGATCCTACGAGCAGTACTTC
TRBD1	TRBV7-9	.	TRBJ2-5	CASSLLQGVQETQYF	TGTGCCAGCAGCTTATTGCAGGGGGTCCAAGAGACCCAGTACTTC
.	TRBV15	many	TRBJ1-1	CATSRSSGNTEAFF	TGTGCCACCAGCAGATCCTCAGGGAACACTGAAGCTTTCTTT
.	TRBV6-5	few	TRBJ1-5	CASSYTQGVANQPQHF	TGTGCCAGCAGTTACACCCAGGGAGTTGCCAATCAGCCCCAGCATTTT
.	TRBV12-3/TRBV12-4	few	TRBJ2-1	CASSFRGTAYNEQFF	TGTGCCAGCAGTTTCCGCGGGACAGCCTACAATGAGCAGTTCTTC
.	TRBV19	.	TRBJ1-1	CASSYKNTEAFF	TGTGCCAGTAGTTACAAGAACACTGAAGCTTTCTTT
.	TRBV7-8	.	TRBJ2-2	CASSFVRPISGELFF	TGTGCCAGCAGCTTCGTTCGTCCCATTTCCGGGGAGCTGTTTTTT
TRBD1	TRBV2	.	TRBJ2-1	CASSEAAGTGRFF	TGTGCCAGCAGTGAAGCTGCTGGGACAGGACGGTTCTTC
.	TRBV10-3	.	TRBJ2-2	CAISGSGDTGELFF	TGTGCCATCAGTGGCAGTGGTGACACCGGGGAGCTGTTTTTT
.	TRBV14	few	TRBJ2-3	CASSQLQGIDTQYF	TGTGCCAGCAGCCAATTGCAGGGGATAGATACGCAGTATTTT
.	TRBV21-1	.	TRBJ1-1	CASSKGYQGRGNTEACF	TGTGCCAGCAGCAAAGGTTACCAAGGGCGGGGGAACACTGAAGCTTGCTTT
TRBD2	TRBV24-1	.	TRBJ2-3	CATSVAGGGSTDTQYF	TGTGCCACCAGTGTGGCGGGAGGGGGGAGCACAGATACGCAGTATTTT
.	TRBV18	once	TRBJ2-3	CASSPPVGAGTDTQYF	TGTGCCAGCTCACCACCGGTCGGGGCCGGCACAGATACGCAGTATTTT
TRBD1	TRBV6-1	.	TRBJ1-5	CASRTGQGRYQPQHF	TGTGCCAGCAGGACCGGACAGGGGAGATATCAGCCCCAGCATTTT
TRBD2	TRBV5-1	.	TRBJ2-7	CASSRHSGSHEQYF	TGCGCCAGCAGCAGGCATAGCGGGAGCCACGAGCAGTACTTC
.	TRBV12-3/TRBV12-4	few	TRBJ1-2	CASSPSGQTTGGYTF	TGTGCCAGCAGTCCCTCGGGTCAAACAACCGGGGGCTACACCTTC
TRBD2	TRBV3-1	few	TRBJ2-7	CASSQTSGRAPEQYF	TGTGCCAGCAGCCAAACTAGCGGGAGGGCCCCCGAGCAGTACTTC
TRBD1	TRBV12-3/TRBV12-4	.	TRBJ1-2	CASSSGQGVGYTF	TGTGCCAGCAGTTCGGGACAGGGGGTTGGCTACACCTTC
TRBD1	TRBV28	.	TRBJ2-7	CASSPPGTGMVEQYF	TGTGCCAGCAGTCCCCCCGGGACAGGGATGGTCGAGCAGTACTTC
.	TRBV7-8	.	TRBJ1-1	CASSPVRAGTTEAFF	TGTGCCAGCAGCCCAGTCAGGGCAGGGACAACTGAAGCTTTCTTT